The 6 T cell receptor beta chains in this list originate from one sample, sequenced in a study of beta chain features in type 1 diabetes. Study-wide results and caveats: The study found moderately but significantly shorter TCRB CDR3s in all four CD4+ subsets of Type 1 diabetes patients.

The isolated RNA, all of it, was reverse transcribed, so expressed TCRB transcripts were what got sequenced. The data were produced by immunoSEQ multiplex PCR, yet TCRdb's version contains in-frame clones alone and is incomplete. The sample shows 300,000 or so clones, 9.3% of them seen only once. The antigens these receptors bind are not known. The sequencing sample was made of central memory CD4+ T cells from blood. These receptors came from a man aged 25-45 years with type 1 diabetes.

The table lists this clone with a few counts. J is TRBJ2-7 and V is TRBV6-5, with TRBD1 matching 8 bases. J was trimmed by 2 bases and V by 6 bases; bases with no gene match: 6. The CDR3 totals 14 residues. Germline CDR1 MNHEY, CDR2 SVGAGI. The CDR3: CASSPSGQAYEQYF. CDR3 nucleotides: TGTGCCAGCAGCCCCTCGGGACAGGCCTACGAGCAGTACTTC.

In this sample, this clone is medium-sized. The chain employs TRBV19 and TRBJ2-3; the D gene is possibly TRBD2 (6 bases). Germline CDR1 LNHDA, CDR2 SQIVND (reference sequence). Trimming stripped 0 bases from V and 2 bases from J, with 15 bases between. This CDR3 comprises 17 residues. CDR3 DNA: TGTGCCAGTAGTATAGATGGAAACGGCGGGATCACAGATACGCAGTATTTT. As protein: CASSIDGNGGITDTQYF.

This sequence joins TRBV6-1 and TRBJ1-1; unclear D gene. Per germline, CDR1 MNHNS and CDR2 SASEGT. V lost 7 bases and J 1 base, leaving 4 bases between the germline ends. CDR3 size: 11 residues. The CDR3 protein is CASIGNTEAFF. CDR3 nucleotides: TGTGCCAGCATAGGGAACACTGAAGCTTTCTTT.

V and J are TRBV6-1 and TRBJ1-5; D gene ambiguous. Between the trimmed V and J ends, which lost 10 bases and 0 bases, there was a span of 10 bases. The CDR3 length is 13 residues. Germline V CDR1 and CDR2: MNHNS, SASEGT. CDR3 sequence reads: CATQLDSNQPQHF. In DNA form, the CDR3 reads TGTGCCACCCAGTTGGATAGCAATCAGCCCCAGCATTTT.

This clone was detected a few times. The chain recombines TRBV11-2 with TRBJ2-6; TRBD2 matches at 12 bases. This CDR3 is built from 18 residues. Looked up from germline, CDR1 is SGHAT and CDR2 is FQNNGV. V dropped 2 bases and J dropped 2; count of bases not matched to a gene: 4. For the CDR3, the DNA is TGTGCCAGCAGCTTACTAGCGGGGGGGTCGCCTGGGGCCAACGTCCTGACTTTC. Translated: CASSLLAGGSPGANVLTF. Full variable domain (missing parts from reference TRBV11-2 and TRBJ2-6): EAGVAQSPRYKIIEKRQSVAFWCNPISGHATLYWYQQILGQGPKLLIQFQNNGVVDDSQLPKDRFSAERLKGVDSTLKIQPAKLEDSAVYLCASSLLAGGSPGANVLTFGAGSRLTVL.

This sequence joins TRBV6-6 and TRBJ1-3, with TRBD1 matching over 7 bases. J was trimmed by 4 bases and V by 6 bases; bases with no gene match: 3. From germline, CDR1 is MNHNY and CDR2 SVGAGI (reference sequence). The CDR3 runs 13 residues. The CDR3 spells CASRGTAGNTIYF. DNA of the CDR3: TGTGCCAGCAGAGGGACAGCCGGAAACACCATATATTTT.